This TCR beta chain is from a study of blood T cell repertoires in COVID-19. Study context: Samples of COVID-19 (acute and convalescent) were obtained from the United States, Italy and Spain.

In germline, CDR1 is ENHRY, CDR2 SYGVKD. The CDR3 extends over 15 amino acids. Trimming cost V 2 bases and J 0 bases; bases outside gene matches: 3. Method: immunoSEQ multiplex PCR; TCRdb's copy keeps in-frame clones and lacks some. There are some 65,000 clones in the sample; 93% occur only once, and about 3% lies in the top ten. Sequencing was done on a sample of peripheral blood. This TCR derives from a man in his 70s with active COVID-19. This chain uses TRBV10-3 with TRBJ1-2; the match to TRBD1 covers 7 bases. CDR3 sequence (DNA): TGTGCCATCAGTGAGCGTCAGGGGGCTAACTATGGCTACACCTTC. This encodes CAISERQGANYGYTF.